This TCR beta chain is from a study of blood T cell repertoires in COVID-19. Across the whole study: From the United States, Italy and Spain came samples of acute and convalescent COVID-19. PBMCs, B-cell-depleted T cells, or T cells provided the cDNA or gDNA that made up the material.

This CDR3 has 16 amino acids. Trimming took off 4 bases at V and 3 bases at J, with 15 bases between the two ends. Looked up from germline, CDR1 is SGHVS and CDR2 is FQNEAQ. Authors' data handling: It was from reference gene primer amplification that nucleated cell counts were estimated. The protocol was immunoSEQ multiplex PCR, while the TCRdb copy is restricted to in-frame clones and leaves out a portion. The DNA gave D and trimming, while V, J and clone size come from that table. The sample shows 300,000 or so clones, 80% to 90% of them seen only once. The chain carries TRBV7-8 and TRBJ1-4; D is perhaps TRBD1 (6 bases). The sample taken for sequencing was peripheral blood. The origin of this receptor is a woman aged 40 to 49 who had recovered from COVID-19. The CDR3 DNA reads as TGTGCCAGCAGCTCACAGGGTTTATCGGCTAATGAAAAACTGTTTTTT. This gives the protein CASSSQGLSANEKLFF.